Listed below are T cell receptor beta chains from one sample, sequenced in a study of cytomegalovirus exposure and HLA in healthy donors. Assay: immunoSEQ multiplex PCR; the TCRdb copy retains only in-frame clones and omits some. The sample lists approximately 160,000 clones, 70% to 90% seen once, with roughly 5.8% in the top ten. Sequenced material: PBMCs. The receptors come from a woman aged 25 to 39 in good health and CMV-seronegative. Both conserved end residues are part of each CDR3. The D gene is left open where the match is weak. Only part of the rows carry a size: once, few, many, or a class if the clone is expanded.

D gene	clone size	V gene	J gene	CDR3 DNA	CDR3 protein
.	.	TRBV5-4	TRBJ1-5	TGTGCCAGCAGCTTGGAGCCAGGGAAAGACCAGCCCCAGCATTTT	CASSLEPGKDQPQHF
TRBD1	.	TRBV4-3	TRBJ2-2	TGCGCCAGCAGCCAAGAGGACAGGGATGACGGGGAGCTGTTTTTT	CASSQEDRDDGELFF
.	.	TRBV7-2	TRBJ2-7	TGTGCCAGCAGCTTAAGCCACCAACCCTACGAGCAGTACTTC	CASSLSHQPYEQYF
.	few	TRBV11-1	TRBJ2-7	TGTGCCAGCAGCTTACGAGGGTCTGGGAAGCACTTC	CASSLRGSGKHF
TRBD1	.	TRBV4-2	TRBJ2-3	TGTGCCAGCAGCCAAGGGACAGGACCGGACTCGCCGCAGTATTTT	CASSQGTGPDSPQYF
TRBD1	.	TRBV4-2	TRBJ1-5	TGTGCCAGCAGCCAAGATCCCTCAGGGACAGGGGCGGATCAGCCCCAGCATTTT	CASSQDPSGTGADQPQHF
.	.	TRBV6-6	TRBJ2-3	TGTGCCAGCAGGTCCAGGCAATACTACACAGATACGCAGTATTTT	CASRSRQYYTDTQYF
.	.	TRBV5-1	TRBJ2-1	TGCGCCAGCACCTTGGACGCCCGTCCCAATGAGCAGTTCTTC	CASTLDARPNEQFF
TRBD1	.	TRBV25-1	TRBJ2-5	TGTGCCAGCAGTATGGGACAGGGGATCCAAGAGACCCAGTACTTC	CASSMGQGIQETQYF
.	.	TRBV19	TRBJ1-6	TGTGCCAGTGCAATGGGGCCACAGCAATCACCCCTCCACTTT	CASAMGPQQSPLHF
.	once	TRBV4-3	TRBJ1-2	TGCGCCAGCAGCCAAAATGGGGGCGGTAACAAATTCAATGGCTACACCTTC	CASSQNGGGNKFNGYTF
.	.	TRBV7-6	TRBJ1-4	TGTGCCAGCAGCTTAACTGGGGCTAATGAAAAACTGTTTTTT	CASSLTGANEKLFF
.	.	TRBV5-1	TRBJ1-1	TGCGCCAGCAGCTTTCAACTCGGACAGGAAGCTTTCTTT	CASSFQLGQEAFF
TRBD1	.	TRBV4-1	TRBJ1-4	TGCGCCAGCAGCCAGTCGGGGACAGCTAATGAAAAACTGTTTTTT	CASSQSGTANEKLFF
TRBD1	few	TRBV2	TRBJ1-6	TGTGCCAGCAGAGGGCCGACAGGGGGCCAATCACCCCTCCACTTT	CASRGPTGGQSPLHF
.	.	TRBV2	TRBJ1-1	TGTGCCAGCAAGGGGGAGATGAACACTGAAGCTTTCTTT	CASKGEMNTEAFF
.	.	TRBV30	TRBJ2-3	TGTGCCTGGACTAGATCAGGAGATACGCAGTATTTT	CAWTRSGDTQYF
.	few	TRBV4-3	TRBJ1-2	TGCGCCAGCAGCCAAGAGGGCAGTCTCCCGGGGGGCTACACCTTC	CASSQEGSLPGGYTF
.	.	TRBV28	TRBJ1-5	TGTGCCAGCAGTTTATTTAAGGGCAATCAGCCCCAGCATTTT	CASSLFKGNQPQHF
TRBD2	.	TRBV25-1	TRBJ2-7	TGTGCCAGCTCCGCCGAGCGGGAGGTCGACGAGCAGTACTTC	CASSAEREVDEQYF
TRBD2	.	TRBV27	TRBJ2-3	TGTGCCAGCAGTCCCATTAGCGGGAGTGGTACAGATACGCAGTATTTT	CASSPISGSGTDTQYF
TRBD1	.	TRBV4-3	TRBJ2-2	TGCGCCAGCAGCCAAGATCGACAGGGGGTCGGGGAGCTGTTTTTT	CASSQDRQGVGELFF
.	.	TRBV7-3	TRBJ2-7	TGTGCCAGCAGCTTATATAGGGGGGCAGGTTACGAGCAGTACTTC	CASSLYRGAGYEQYF
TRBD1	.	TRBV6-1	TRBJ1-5	TGTGCCAGCAGTGGTCCGGACAGGGTTGGCCCCCAGCATTTT	CASSGPDRVGPQHF
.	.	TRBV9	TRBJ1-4	TGTGCCAGCAGCATAACTGGGACCACTAATGAAAAACTGTTTTTT	CASSITGTTNEKLFF
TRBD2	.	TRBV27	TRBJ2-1	TGTGCCAGCAGTCAGCGGACTAGACTGTCGCATAATGAGCAGTTCTTC	CASSQRTRLSHNEQFF
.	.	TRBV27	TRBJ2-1	TGTGCCAGCAGTTTTTCGACGGGGGAGCAGTTCTTC	CASSFSTGEQFF
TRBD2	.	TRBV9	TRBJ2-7	TGTGCCAGCAGCGAGACTAGCGGAAGCTCCTACGAGCAGTACTTC	CASSETSGSSYEQYF
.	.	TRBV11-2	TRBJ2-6	TGTGCCAGCAGCCCACAACGGACAGCAAACTCTGGGGCCAACGTCCTGACTTTC	CASSPQRTANSGANVLTF
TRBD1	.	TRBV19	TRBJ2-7	TGTGCCAGTTCACCCGGGACAGGGGGTGTCGGCTACGAGCAGTACTTC	CASSPGTGGVGYEQYF
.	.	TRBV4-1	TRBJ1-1	TGCGCCAGCAGCCAAGAAGGGGGTCAGAACACTGAAGCTTTCTTT	CASSQEGGQNTEAFF
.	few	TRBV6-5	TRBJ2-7	TGTGCCAGCAGTGGGGACGTCTCCTACGAGCAGTACTTC	CASSGDVSYEQYF
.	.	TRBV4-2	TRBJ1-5	TGTGCCAGCAGCCAAGTCCCCCAAGTTAGCAATCAGCCCCAGCATTTT	CASSQVPQVSNQPQHF
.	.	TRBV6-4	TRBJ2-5	TGTGCCAGCAGGGCCCGACAAGTGGAGACCCAGTACTTC	CASRARQVETQYF
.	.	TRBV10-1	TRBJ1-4	TGCGCCGTCCCAGAAGGCCGTCCACAAGGAACTAATGAAAAACTGTTTTTT	CAVPEGRPQGTNEKLFF
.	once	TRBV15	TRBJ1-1	TGTGCCACCAGCAGAGACGGTCCCCTGAGGGGTCCTCCCGGTGAAGCTTTCTTT	CATSRDGPLRGPPGEAFF
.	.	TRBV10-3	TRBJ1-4	TGTGCCATCAGGAATCTAAGCGGAGAAAAACTGTTTTTT	CAIRNLSGEKLFF
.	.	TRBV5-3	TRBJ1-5	TGTGCCAGAAGCACAGATAGCAATCAGCCCCAGCATTTT	CARSTDSNQPQHF
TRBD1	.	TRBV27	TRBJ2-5	TGTGCCAGCAGCTCCCGATCCGGGACAGGGCATCAAGAGACCCAGTACTTC	CASSSRSGTGHQETQYF
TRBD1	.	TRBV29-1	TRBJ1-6	TGCAGCGTTCAACAGGGGGCTGATTCACCCCTCCACTTT	CSVQQGADSPLHF
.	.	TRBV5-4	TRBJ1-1	TGTGCCAGCAGCGTAGGGGGATTGAACACTGAAGCTTTCTTT	CASSVGGLNTEAFF
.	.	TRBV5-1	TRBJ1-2	TGCGCCAGCAGCCCGGGGAGGGGCTTCTATGGCTACACCTTC	CASSPGRGFYGYTF
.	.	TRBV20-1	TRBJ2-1	TGCAGTGCAATATTACAGAATGAGCAGTTCTTC	CSAILQNEQFF
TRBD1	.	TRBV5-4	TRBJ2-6	TGTGCCAACAGGGGGTTTGGGGCCAACGTCCTGACTTTC	CANRGFGANVLTF
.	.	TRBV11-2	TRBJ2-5	TGTGCCAGCAGGGGATCAGGGGAAGAGACCCAGTACTTC	CASRGSGEETQYF
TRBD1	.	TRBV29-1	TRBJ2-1	TGCAGCGTAGAAGGACAGGGGGCTTCCAATGAGCAGTTCTTC	CSVEGQGASNEQFF